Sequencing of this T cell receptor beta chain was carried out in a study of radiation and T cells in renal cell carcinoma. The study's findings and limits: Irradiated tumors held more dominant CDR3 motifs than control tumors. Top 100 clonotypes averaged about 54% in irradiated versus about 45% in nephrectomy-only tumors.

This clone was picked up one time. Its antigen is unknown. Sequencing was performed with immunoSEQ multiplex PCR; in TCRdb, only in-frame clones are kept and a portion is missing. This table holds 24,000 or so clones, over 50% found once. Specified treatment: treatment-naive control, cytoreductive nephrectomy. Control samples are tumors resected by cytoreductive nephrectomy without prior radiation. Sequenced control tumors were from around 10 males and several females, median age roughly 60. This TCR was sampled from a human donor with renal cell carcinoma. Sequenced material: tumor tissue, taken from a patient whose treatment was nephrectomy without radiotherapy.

In DNA form, the CDR3 reads TGTGCCAGCCTTGGACAGGGGGCTCCTGGGGCCAACGTCCTGACTTTC. It translates to CASLGQGAPGANVLTF. The chain carries TRBV9 and TRBJ2-6, with 11 bases matching TRBD1. V shed 7 bases and J 2 bases; nucleotides not matched to a gene: 5. The germline gives CDR1 SGDLS, CDR2 YYNGEE. This CDR3 comprises 16 residues.